The clone carrying this T cell receptor (beta chain) was recorded many times. Its antigen is unidentified. The data derive from a study of early T cells in non-severe SARS-CoV-2 infection. Overall study findings and caveats: VDJdb matching skewed toward anti-spike CD8 responses, missing private and CD4 specificities.

Germline V gene sequence: CDR1 LGHNA, CDR2 YNFKEQ. This CDR3 contains 14 residues. V lost 0 bases and J lost 1, with 4 bases in between. TCRdb processed the 5' RACE reads anew with MiXCR; each CDR3 protein has one entry. This table has fewer than 55,000 distinct CDR3 sequences, 5.5% to 7.5% appearing once. The clonotype was recovered from an adult who was a healthcare worker with PCR-confirmed SARS-CoV-2 infection or an uninfected control (not recorded which). V gene TRBV4-2 combines with J gene TRBJ2-4; D is ambiguous. The sample was whole blood, taken at baseline. In DNA, the CDR3 is TGTGCCAGCAGCCAAGAGGATGCCAAAAACATTCAGTACTTC. It codes for CASSQEDAKNIQYF.